The entry that follows covers one T cell receptor (beta chain) sequence. Its antigen is not identified. This sample was taken from a study of OX40 agonist ivuxolimab in advanced cancers. The overall study: Patient treatment consisted of intravenous ivuxolimab administration every 2 weeks at 0.01 to 10 mg/kg. A diagnosis of hepatocellular carcinoma, melanoma, renal cell or head and neck cancer was present in dose-escalation patients.

Germline V CDR1 and CDR2: SEHNR, FQNEAQ (reference sequence). The CDR3 consists of 16 residues. V lost 5 bases, J lost 4 bases, and 18 bases lay in between. Using immunoSEQ multiplex PCR, the repertoire was profiled, and TCRdb retains in-frame clones only, with some absent. This repertoire shows 90,000 to 100,000 clones, roughly nine tenths found once; its top ten account for 0.33%. Study-wide results and limits: The antigens recognized by the expanded peripheral T cells, that is their antigen specificity, were not determined. With doses of 0.1-3.0 mg/kg, partial responders showed among the lowest clonal expansion.

The chain employs TRBV7-9 and TRBJ1-3; possibly TRBD1 for D (6 bases). This specimen was CD4+ or CD8+ T cells sorted from blood, taken in a trial of the OX40 agonist ivuxolimab. The clonotype comes from an adult with an advanced solid tumor such as melanoma, head and neck, liver or kidney cancer. CDR3 sequence reads: CASSTRRQVEGNTIYF. The DNA for the CDR3 is TGTGCCAGCAGCACCCGCCGACAGGTGGAAGGAAACACCATATATTTT.